Listed below are T cell receptor beta chains from one sample, sequenced in a study. From the 5' RACE reads, TCRdb called clonotypes with MiXCR, one entry per CDR3 protein. Among about 32,000 distinct CDR3 sequences listed, 24% were seen once. The specimen was memory CD4+ T cells sorted from blood. The receptors were gathered from a female donor with breast cancer. CDR3s include the opening cysteine and the closing phenylalanine or tryptophan. The order of the fields is clone size, D gene, J gene, V gene, CDR3 DNA, CDR3 protein. The D gene is left open where the match is weak. Only part of the rows carry a size: once, few, many, or a class if the clone is expanded.

many	.	TRBJ1-5	TRBV6-5	TGTGCCAGCAGTTACGGGGTGACTCAGCCCCAGCATTTT	CASSYGVTQPQHF
few	.	TRBJ1-5	TRBV4-1	TGCGCCAGCAGCCTCGGGGAGAGCAATCAGCCCCAGCATTTT	CASSLGESNQPQHF
.	.	TRBJ1-4	TRBV4-1	TGCGCCAGCAGCCCTTACCGGGCGCCCCAAAGTAATGAAAAACTGTTTTTT	CASSPYRAPQSNEKLFF
few	.	TRBJ1-5	TRBV4-2	TGTGCCAGCAGCTTAGCCGAAGCAGGGATCCCTAGCAATCAGCCCCAGCATTTT	CASSLAEAGIPSNQPQHF
few	TRBD2	TRBJ2-2	TRBV9	TGTGCCAGCAGCGTCGAGGGAGGGGTCCTCACCGGGGAGCTGCTTTTT	CASSVEGGVLTGELLF
.	TRBD1	TRBJ1-2	TRBV5-4	TGTGCCAGCAGCCTGGGACAGAAGGGCGGCTACACCTTC	CASSLGQKGGYTF
.	.	TRBJ1-1	TRBV27	TGTGCCAGCAGGGGCCTTGAGGCTGAAGCTTTCTTT	CASRGLEAEAFF
.	TRBD1	TRBJ2-7	TRBV27	TGTGCCAGCAGTTTAGTGACAGGGGCCGAGCAGTACTTC	CASSLVTGAEQYF
few	.	TRBJ2-7	TRBV20-1	TGCAGTGCTAGAGATGTTGGAGGGACCTTTATCTACGAGCAGTACTTC	CSARDVGGTFIYEQYF
.	.	TRBJ1-6	TRBV12-3/TRBV12-4	TGTGCCAGCAGTATTTCCGGGGACGGGAATTCACCCCTCCACTTT	CASSISGDGNSPLHF
once	TRBD2	TRBJ2-5	TRBV27	TGTGCCAGCAGCAACGGGGGGTCGGAGACCCAGTACTTC	CASSNGGSETQYF
few	.	TRBJ2-7	TRBV6-2/TRBV6-3	TGTGCCAGCAGCCCTTGGCCCTACGAGCAGTACTTC	CASSPWPYEQYF
many	TRBD1	TRBJ2-7	TRBV27	TGTGCCAGCAGTCCCCTGGGGACAGGGATCTACGAGCAGTACTTC	CASSPLGTGIYEQYF
few	.	TRBJ2-7	TRBV27	TGTGCCAGTTCTGACCGGGGCGAGCAGTACTTC	CASSDRGEQYF
few	TRBD1	TRBJ2-7	TRBV6-5	TGTGCCAGCAGTTACTCGGGGACAGGGGACACGGAGCAGTACTTC	CASSYSGTGDTEQYF
many	.	TRBJ2-7	TRBV7-9	TGTGCCAGCAGCTTAGGCGGGGACGAGTACTACGAGCAGTACTTC	CASSLGGDEYYEQYF
.	TRBD2	TRBJ2-1	TRBV27	TGTGCCAGCAGTAGTCTCCTAGCGGGGGGTATCAATGTGCAGTTCTTC	CASSSLLAGGINVQFF
.	.	TRBJ2-2	TRBV12-3/TRBV12-4	TGTGCCGGCTCCCCTGGTAGCGGGGAGCTGTTTTTT	CAGSPGSGELFF
.	.	TRBJ2-5	TRBV6-5	TGTGCCAGCAGTCAAACCGGGAGAGGGCAAGAGACCCAGTACTTC	CASSQTGRGQETQYF
many	TRBD1	TRBJ1-2	TRBV15	TGTGCCACCAGCGCCCCGTTACAGGGGGAAGTAGCATACACCTTC	CATSAPLQGEVAYTF
few	.	TRBJ2-5	TRBV4-3	TGCGCCAGCAGCGTAGTTGGGGAGACCCAGTACTTC	CASSVVGETQYF
many	.	TRBJ1-5	TRBV4-1	TGCGCCAGCAGCCAATCAGGACCCTTCAATCAGCCCCAGCATTTT	CASSQSGPFNQPQHF
.	.	TRBJ1-1	TRBV27	TGTGCCAGCAGTTTCATGACGGGTGAGAACACTGAAGCTTTCTTT	CASSFMTGENTEAFF
.	.	TRBJ2-4	TRBV28	TGTGCCAGCAGTTCGGGGCACAACCTAATAGCCAAAAACATTCAGTACTTC	CASSSGHNLIAKNIQYF
many	TRBD1	TRBJ2-2	TRBV7-9	TGTGCCAGCAGCTTAGCCGGGACAGGGGGCTACACCGGGGAGCTGTTTTTT	CASSLAGTGGYTGELFF